The rows below give T cell receptor beta chains drawn from one sample of a study of human T cells and chemical hapten exposure. TCRdb re-analysed the RACE reads in MiXCR, keeping a single row per CDR3 protein. The sample includes 270,000 or so distinct CDR3 sequences, about 7.7% of them seen just once. Sequencing used whole blood, obtained in connection with sensitization to the hapten diphenylcyclopropenone (DPC). The receptors derive from a man between 18 and 35 years old with alopecia areata. Some clones in this sample may be carry-over from other donors' samples. Each CDR3 is given with its conserved first and last residue. A D gene is named only where the DNA matches it firmly. Where a row states a size, it is once, few, many or the class of an expanded clone; other rows omit it.

clone size	V gene	D gene	J gene	CDR3 DNA	CDR3 protein
-	TRBV5-8	-	TRBJ2-1	TGTGCCAGCAGCTTGGTCCGGGAGAATGAGCAGTTCTTC	CASSLVRENEQFF
many	TRBV4-3	TRBD1	TRBJ1-5	TGCGCCAGCAGCGTGGGACAGGGGGCCTATCAGCCCCAGCATTTT	CASSVGQGAYQPQHF
few	TRBV3-1	-	TRBJ1-1	TGTGCCAGCAGCCAAGCCATCACAGCCCAGGCGAACACTGAAGCTTTCTTT	CASSQAITAQANTEAFF
few	TRBV6-2/TRBV6-3	-	TRBJ2-7	TGTGCCAGCAGTTACTGGGACACCCTCTCCTACGAGCAGTACTTC	CASSYWDTLSYEQYF
-	TRBV12-3/TRBV12-4	-	TRBJ1-5	TGTGCCAGCAGTTTAGGGGAGCTCCCTATCCATCAGCCCCAGCATTTT	CASSLGELPIHQPQHF
-	TRBV6-5	-	TRBJ1-1	TGTGCCAGCAGTGGCCTTAGAGAAGCTTTCTTT	CASSGLREAFF
few	TRBV27	-	TRBJ1-2	TGTGCCAGCAAGGGCACTTCTAACTATGGCTACACCTTC	CASKGTSNYGYTF
many	TRBV6-6	-	TRBJ1-1	TGTGCCAGCAGCCACAGTCTAACCGGCACTGAAGCTTTCTTT	CASSHSLTGTEAFF
-	TRBV6-2/TRBV6-3	-	TRBJ2-3	TGTGCCAGCAGGGGATTAGGCAGGGTTGTGCATACGCAGTATTTT	CASRGLGRVVHTQYF
many	TRBV12-3/TRBV12-4	-	TRBJ2-1	TGTGCCAGCAGCTCGGACAATGAGCAGTTCTTC	CASSSDNEQFF
few	TRBV11-2	-	TRBJ1-2	TGTGCCAGCAGCCTACTCAGTACTCCGACTAACTATGGCTACACCTTC	CASSLLSTPTNYGYTF
-	TRBV6-2/TRBV6-3	TRBD1	TRBJ2-3	TGTGCCAGCAGTTACTCTGGACAGGGGGCTAAACGGGATACGCAGTATTTT	CASSYSGQGAKRDTQYF
many	TRBV10-2	-	TRBJ1-5	TGCGCCAGCAGTGAGTCAAGTTGGTATAGCAATCAGCCCCAGCATTTT	CASSESSWYSNQPQHF
-	TRBV4-3	-	TRBJ1-1	TGCGCCAGCAGCCAAGTTGGGGGACTGATAAACACTGAAGCTTTCTTT	CASSQVGGLINTEAFF
few	TRBV20-1	-	TRBJ2-5	TGCAGCGGCAGACAGGAGACCCAGTACTTC	CSGRQETQYF
-	TRBV9	TRBD2	TRBJ2-7	TGTGCCAGCAGCGTGGGTAGCGGGGGCAAATCCTACGAGCAGTACTTC	CASSVGSGGKSYEQYF
-	TRBV6-6	-	TRBJ2-3	TGTGCCAGCAGTTACTCTACGGCAGATACGCAGTATTTT	CASSYSTADTQYF
few	TRBV5-1	-	TRBJ1-6	TGCGCCAGCAGCTTGGGGGTCGGGTCACCCCTCCACTTT	CASSLGVGSPLHF
few	TRBV6-5	TRBD1	TRBJ1-6	TGTGCCAGCAGTTACTCGATAGGGACAGGGGCTAATTCACCCCTCCACTTT	CASSYSIGTGANSPLHF
few	TRBV24-1	-	TRBJ2-3	TGTGCCACCAGTGATTTCCGGCAGTACACAGATACGCAGTATTTT	CATSDFRQYTDTQYF
many	TRBV29-1	TRBD1	TRBJ1-2	TGCAGCGTGGGACAGGCCAAGGGTTACTATGGCTACACCTTC	CSVGQAKGYYGYTF
many	TRBV12-3/TRBV12-4	-	TRBJ1-1	TGTGCCAGCAGTCCCAAAGTGAGGAGACACCCCATCGCTGAAGCTTTCTTT	CASSPKVRRHPIAEAFF
many	TRBV7-2	TRBD1	TRBJ2-3	TGTGCCAGCAGCTCAGACAGGGGGGCGGATACGCAGTATTTT	CASSSDRGADTQYF
-	TRBV29-1	-	TRBJ1-2	TGCAGCGTTGAAGTAATACAGGCGAGAGTAGGCTATGGCTACACCTTC	CSVEVIQARVGYGYTF
-	TRBV7-2	-	TRBJ1-1	TGTGCCAGCAGCTTGTGGCTGGGGAACACTGAAGCTTTCTTT	CASSLWLGNTEAFF
few	TRBV20-1	TRBD2	TRBJ2-3	TGCAGTGCTCCGCGGGGGGACACAGATACGCAGTATTTT	CSAPRGDTDTQYF
-	TRBV28	TRBD1	TRBJ1-4	TGTGCCAGCAGTTACCCCCTCTTGACAGGGGGGGAAAAACTGTTTTTT	CASSYPLLTGGEKLFF
few	TRBV3-1	TRBD1	TRBJ2-1	TGTGCCAGCAGCCAGCGACAGGGCAGCTCCTACAATGAGCAGTTCTTC	CASSQRQGSSYNEQFF
few	TRBV28	TRBD2	TRBJ2-7	TGTGCCAGCAGTTCTCCATCGGCGGGGGCCTACGAGCAGTACTTC	CASSSPSAGAYEQYF
few	TRBV4-3	-	TRBJ1-1	TGCGCCAGCAGCCAGTGGACAGCCCTTAACACTGAAGCTTTCTTT	CASSQWTALNTEAFF
many	TRBV29-1	-	TRBJ2-3	TGCAGCGTTGACACGGCTAGCACAGATACGCAGTATTTT	CSVDTASTDTQYF
-	TRBV12-3/TRBV12-4	-	TRBJ2-3	TGTGCCAGCAGCCCCTCGGAACTGGCGGGCACAGATACGCAGTATTTT	CASSPSELAGTDTQYF
many	TRBV20-1	TRBD2	TRBJ2-1	TGCAGTGCCACGACTAGCGGGGGCTACAATGAGCAGTTCTTC	CSATTSGGYNEQFF
many	TRBV7-9	-	TRBJ1-1	TGTGCCAGCAGCTTACGCAGGGAAGGCACTGAAGCTTTCTTT	CASSLRREGTEAFF
many	TRBV5-1	TRBD1	TRBJ2-3	TGCGCCAGCAGCTGGGCGGACAGGGGAGATAGCACAGATACGCAGTATTTT	CASSWADRGDSTDTQYF
-	TRBV12-3/TRBV12-4	-	TRBJ1-5	TGTGCCAGCAGTTTAGGGCACCGTAGCAATCAGCCCCAGCATTTT	CASSLGHRSNQPQHF
-	TRBV10-3	TRBD1	TRBJ1-5	TGTGCCATCAGGACCGGGACAGGGGGTTATAGCAATCAGCCCCAGCATTTT	CAIRTGTGGYSNQPQHF
-	TRBV5-1	TRBD1	TRBJ2-3	TGCGCCAGCAGCTCCGGGACAGCCAGAACAGATACGCAGTATTTT	CASSSGTARTDTQYF
few	TRBV7-2	-	TRBJ1-3	TGTGCCAGCATGGGCCAGGGGCTCTCTGGAAACACCATATATTTT	CASMGQGLSGNTIYF
-	TRBV2	-	TRBJ1-2	TGTGCCAGCAGTGCAAGGGGATGGGACTATGGCTACACCTTC	CASSARGWDYGYTF
-	TRBV6-6	-	TRBJ1-2	TGTGCCAGCAGTTACTCTCCTCCGGGTAACTATGGCTACACCTTC	CASSYSPPGNYGYTF
-	TRBV5-1	-	TRBJ2-5	TGCGCCAGCAGCTTACTGACAGTACAAGAGACCCAGTACTTC	CASSLLTVQETQYF
few	TRBV7-2	-	TRBJ1-1	TGTGCCAGCACCATAACAGGAGCTAACACTGAAGCTTTCTTT	CASTITGANTEAFF
few	TRBV3-1	-	TRBJ2-5	TGTGCCAGCAATGTCGGGGAACAAGAGACCCAGTACTTC	CASNVGEQETQYF
few	TRBV7-9	-	TRBJ2-3	TGTGCCAGCAGCTTATCGTGGTCGGACACAGATACGCAGTATTTT	CASSLSWSDTDTQYF
few	TRBV27	TRBD1	TRBJ2-5	TGTGCCAGCAGTTTATCGCAGGGGGCAGAGACCCAGTACTTC	CASSLSQGAETQYF
few	TRBV10-3	TRBD1	TRBJ1-3	TGTGCCATCAGTGCCCGGACAGGGCCTGGAAACACCATATATTTT	CAISARTGPGNTIYF
few	TRBV7-8	TRBD1	TRBJ2-5	TGTGCCAGCAGCTTATTTACAGGGGGTGAAGAGACCCAGTACTTC	CASSLFTGGEETQYF
few	TRBV4-1	-	TRBJ2-5	TGCGCCAGCACCCAGGAGGGATCTGCGTCCGACCAAGAGACCCAGTACTTC	CASTQEGSASDQETQYF
few	TRBV5-4	-	TRBJ2-2	TGTGCCAGCGAAGGGGGGCCGTACACCGGGGAGCTGTTTTTT	CASEGGPYTGELFF
-	TRBV18	TRBD1	TRBJ2-5	TGTGCCAGCTCGCAACCGGGACAGGGGACGAAGGAGACCCAGTACTTC	CASSQPGQGTKETQYF
few	TRBV20-1	TRBD1	TRBJ1-5	TGCAGTGCTAGCCAGGGACAGGGAAATCAGCCCCAGCATTTT	CSASQGQGNQPQHF
few	TRBV11-3	-	TRBJ2-3	TGTGCCAGCAGCCACGGACGGTTCAACACAGATACGCAGTATTTT	CASSHGRFNTDTQYF
few	TRBV28	TRBD2	TRBJ2-5	TGTGCCAGCAGTTCCTACCCTGGACTAGCGGGGCAAGAGACCCAGTACTTC	CASSSYPGLAGQETQYF